This T cell receptor beta chain is drawn from a study of T-cell memory formation after mild COVID-19 (dated by TCRdb to the early 2020s). Turning to the overall study: Most TCR sequence clusters were specific to one of the two donors. Longitudinal TCRalpha and TCRbeta repertoire sequencing tracked T-cell clones expanding and contracting after mild COVID-19 in two donors. Two young, previously healthy adult volunteers made up the cohort, one male and one female.

Sequenced on an Illumina NovaSeq 6000. Using 5'RACE with constant-segment primers, TCRalpha and TCRbeta cDNA libraries were constructed, with sample barcodes and unique molecular identifiers added in the process. RNA was extracted from every sample with Trizol reagent. The libraries were amplified in two PCR steps, and the second step added a second sample barcode and Illumina TruSeq adapters. Libraries were sequenced on an Illumina NovaSeq with 2 x 150 bp paired-end reads. On the study's bioinformatics: The reads were demultiplexed and collapsed into UMI-guided consensus sequences using migec v1.2.7. Using mixcr v2.1.11, the UMI consensuses were aligned to TRA and TRB V and J templates and assembled into clonotypes. Clonotypes were classified as expanded or contracted when called significant by both edgeR and NoisET, with noise models trained on biological replicates. For edgeR calls, the cutoffs were a false discovery rate-adjusted p below 0.01 and a log2 fold-change threshold of 1. As an exploratory analysis of dynamics, PCA with hierarchical clustering was applied to max-normalized trajectories of the 1000 most abundant clonotypes. The CD4 or CD8 phenotype of responding clones was assigned using the separately sequenced CD4+ and CD8+ repertoires. TCRdb trimmed public reads at Q25 via fastp, called clones via MiXCR and kept in-frame beta chains. Duplicate CDR3 protein sequences are folded into a single record with the most common DNA and genes. The V and J calls here are based on TCRdb, not the publication. The sample table lists about 600,000 distinct CDR3 sequences, about 22% of them with a count of one. The ten largest clones represent about 8.7% of the sample.

From its cysteine to its phenylalanine, the CDR3 spans 15 amino acids. The only DNA kept is the CDR3, 45 bases in frame from the first base. Clipping removes 4 bases from V and 6 bases from J, with 7 as the unmatched junction base count. According to the germline V gene, CDR1 reads KGHDR and CDR2 reads SFDVKD. Ficoll-Paque density gradient centrifugation was used to isolate PBMCs. The investigation overall reported the following: Clones that contracted from day 15 to 85 showed balanced CD4/CD8 phenotypes, whereas a second wave of clones that expanded from day 15 to 37 leaned towards CD4+. Whether the second-wave clones peaking on day 37 were SARS-CoV-2 specific was not confirmed. Contracting CD4+ clones turned up mainly in the CM and EM memory subsets, whereas EMRA was where CD8+ clones were enriched. The detection of some responding clones in pre-infection memory suggests that pre-existing cross-reactive memory T cells joined the SARS-CoV-2 response. The study included only a couple of mild cases, and larger cohorts that include severe cases with pre-infection samples were judged to be necessary.

Comment on this clonotype: The antigen it binds to is not known. It has no much larger one-base neighbor in the sample; base qualities were not kept.

Sequencing used PBMCs or a T cell subset sorted from them (not recorded which). The rearranged segments are TRBV24-1 and TRBJ2-1; 8 central nucleotides agree with TRBD1. This TCR was sampled from an adult woman who had mild COVID-19 (a few samples of this study predate the infection). The sample titles of this study are shuffled in the database, so cell type and time point are left out; the donor was told from shared clones. The CDR3 sequence is CATSEKETGANEQFF. The sequence in DNA is TGTGCCACCAGTGAGAAAGAGACAGGGGCCAATGAGCAGTTCTTC.